The 11 T cell receptor beta chains below were found in one sample sequenced in a study of beta chain features in type 1 diabetes (dated by TCRdb to the late 2010s). To prepare the library, the immunoSEQ multiplex PCR assay was applied. The High Capacity cDNA Reverse Transcription Kit was used to reverse transcribe all of the isolated RNA, meaning that expressed TCRB transcripts were what got sequenced. TCRdb holds this immuneACCESS table with in-frame rearrangements only. Some clones are missing; in checked studies, unresolved V genes explain under half, and the rest has no known cause. This sample is represented by roughly 150,000 clones; around 10% of them were singletons. Together, the top ten hold roughly 1.9% of the sample. Sequencing was carried out using central memory CD4+ T cells from blood. The source of these receptors is a man aged 18 to 29 in good health.

This clone was seen more than once but under ten times. The chain recombines TRBV29-1 with TRBJ2-3; possibly TRBD1 or TRBD2 for D (5 bases each). The CDR3 totals 13 residues. Trimming took off 0 bases at V and 8 bases at J, with 12 bases between the two ends. Germline V gene lookup returns CDR1 SQVTM and CDR2 ANQGSEA. The CDR3, as DNA: TGCAGCGTTGAAGAACTAGGCAGGGCTACGCAGTATTTT. Translating gives CSVEELGRATQYF.

This clone was detected once. CDR3 residues: CASSLPTGAGVGADTQYF. In nucleotides, the CDR3 is TGTGCCAGCAGCCTCCCGACTGGAGCGGGAGTAGGTGCAGATACGCAGTATTTT. The chain joins TRBV4-2 to TRBJ2-3; 8 positions match TRBD2. V shed 4 bases, J shed 4 bases, and the junction held 16 bases outside the gene matches. Germline V gives CDR1 LGHNA, CDR2 YNFKEQ. The CDR3 is 18 residues long.

CDR3 bases: TGTGCCAGCAGCCGGGACCGTGATACGCAGTATTTT. Translation gives CASSRDRDTQYF. V and J are TRBV13 and TRBJ2-3, with D possibly being TRBD1 or TRBD2 (5 bases each). The CDR3 is 12 amino acids. Germline V gene data show CDR1 as PRHDT and CDR2 as FYEKMQ (reference sequence). The V gene lost 5 bases and the J gene lost 6 bases, with 9 bases spanning the gap.

V and J are TRBV7-9 and TRBJ2-5; TRBD1 might be the D (6 bases). From germline, CDR1 is SEHNR and CDR2 FQNEAQ (reference sequence). Trimming took 5 bases from V and 2 from J, leaving 12 bases between them. This CDR3 has 14 residues. CDR3 loop: CASSADRFQETQYF. The CDR3 region has the DNA TGTGCCAGCAGCGCCGACAGGTTTCAAGAGACCCAGTACTTC.

CDR3 sequence (DNA): TGCGCCAGCAGCCAAGTGGGGGAAGAGCAGTACTTC. Its protein product is CASSQVGEEQYF. The chain uses TRBV4-3 and TRBJ2-7; D may be TRBD1 or TRBD2 (5 bases each). Germline loops: CDR1 LGHNA, CDR2 YSLEER. CDR3 length: 12 amino acids. The V gene lost 1 base and the J gene lost 7 bases, with 8 bases spanning the gap.

As concerns this clone: Since a far larger clone is one base different, this is likely a read error. The V gene is TRBV29-1, the J gene TRBJ2-1; TRBD2 might be the D (6 bases). The germline gives CDR1 SQVTM, CDR2 ANQGSEA. This CDR3 is 16 amino acids long. CDR3 region: CIVEGGLESSYNEQFF. The CDR3 nucleotides are TGCATCGTTGAAGGAGGGCTGGAGTCGTCCTACAATGAGCAGTTCTTC.

This clone occurred a few times. This chain uses TRBV21-1 with TRBJ2-1; the table calls TRBD1, which could not be checked here. TRBV21-1 is given as a pseudogene. CDR3 size: 16 residues. DNA of the CDR3: TGTGCCAGCAGCAAAGCGCTTCCCAGGGGGAACAATGAGCAGTTCTTC. Its protein is CASSKALPRGNNEQFF.

This clone came up a few times. This sequence joins TRBV29-1 and TRBJ1-4; TRBD1 matches at 7 bases. Germline V lookup: CDR1 SQVTM, CDR2 ANQGSEA. The junction had 10 bases not matched to a gene; V was cut back by 7 bases and J by 5 bases. There are 14 residues in the CDR3. Written as DNA, the CDR3 is TGCAGCGGAGGATCGGCAGGGGGAAATGAAAAACTGTTTTTT. Protein product: CSGGSAGGNEKLFF.

The chain recombines TRBV2 with TRBJ2-2; a possible D gene is TRBD1 (6 bases). V was pared by 4 bases and J by 5 bases, with 11 bases between. CDR3 length: 14 amino acids. The germline CDR1 and CDR2 sequences are SNHLY and FYNNEI. Here the CDR3 reads CASSGETGTGELFF. The CDR3 DNA sequence: TGTGCCAGCAGTGGGGAGACAGGTACCGGGGAGCTGTTTTTT.

V gene TRBV9 combines with J gene TRBJ2-5; 12 bases are shared with TRBD2. The CDR3 covers 16 residues. J gave up 4 bases and V 5 bases, and 9 bases lay outside the gene matches. Germline lookup yields CDR1 SGDLS and CDR2 YYNGEE. CDR3 protein: CASSALAGGQGETQYF. As DNA, the CDR3 is TGTGCCAGCAGTGCACTAGCGGGGGGTCAGGGAGAGACCCAGTACTTC.

The chain employs TRBV12-2 and TRBJ1-5. TRBV12-2 is designated a pseudogene. This CDR3 spans 14 amino acids. In DNA form, the CDR3 reads TGTGCAAGTCCTTTGTATCTGGGGAATCAGCCCCAGCATTTT. Translated: CASPLYLGNQPQHF.